The clone carrying this T cell receptor beta chain has a handful of counts. Its specificity is not known. TCRdb analysed the 5' RACE reads with MiXCR anew, one entry per CDR3 protein. The sample contains 500,000 to 550,000 distinct CDR3 sequences, roughly 21% of which appear only once. This CDR3 is 15 amino acids long. Germline V lookup: CDR1 SGHVS, CDR2 FNYEAQ. V was pared by 2 bases and J by 3 bases, with 11 bases between. This sample was included in a study of T-cell memory formation after mild COVID-19. The study, taken as a whole, reports: Pre-infection memory contained some responding clones, which suggested that cross-reactive memory had joined.

J is TRBJ1-3 and V is TRBV7-6; D not resolved. The TCR was taken from an adult woman who had mild COVID-19 (a few samples of this study predate the infection). Cell type and time point are not known. Sequenced: PBMCs or a T cell subset sorted from them (not recorded which). CDR3 coding DNA: TGTGCCAGCAGCTTATCGCCAGGCGATGGAAACACCATATATTTT. Protein product: CASSLSPGDGNTIYF.